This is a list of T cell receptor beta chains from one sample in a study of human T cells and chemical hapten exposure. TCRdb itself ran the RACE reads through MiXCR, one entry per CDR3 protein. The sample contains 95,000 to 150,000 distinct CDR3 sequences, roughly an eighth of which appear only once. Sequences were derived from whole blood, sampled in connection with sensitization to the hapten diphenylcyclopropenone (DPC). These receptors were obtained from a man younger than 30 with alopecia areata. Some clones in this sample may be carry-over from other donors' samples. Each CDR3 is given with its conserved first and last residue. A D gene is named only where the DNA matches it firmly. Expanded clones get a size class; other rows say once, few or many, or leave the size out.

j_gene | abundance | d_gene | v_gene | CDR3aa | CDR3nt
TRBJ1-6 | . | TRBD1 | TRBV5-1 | CASSPTPGTGDSPLHF | TGCGCCAGCAGCCCGACCCCCGGGACAGGGGATTCACCCCTCCACTTT
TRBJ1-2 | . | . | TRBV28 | CASSQETGYPYGYTF | TGTGCCAGCAGTCAAGAGACAGGTTACCCCTATGGCTACACCTTC
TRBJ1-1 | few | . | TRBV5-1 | CASSQSDGEMGYTEAFF | TGCGCCAGCAGCCAATCGGACGGAGAAATGGGATACACTGAAGCTTTCTTT
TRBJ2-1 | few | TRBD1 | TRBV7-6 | CASSYQMGQAYNEQFF | TGTGCCAGCAGCTACCAAATGGGACAGGCCTACAATGAGCAGTTCTTC
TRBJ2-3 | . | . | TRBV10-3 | CAISEPSGENTDTQYF | TGTGCCATCAGTGAGCCCAGTGGTGAGAACACAGATACGCAGTATTTT
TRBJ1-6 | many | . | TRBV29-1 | CSVGQVNSPLHF | TGCAGCGTTGGACAGGTTAATTCACCCCTCCACTTT
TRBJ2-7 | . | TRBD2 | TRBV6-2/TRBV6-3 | CASLRGGGSYEQYF | TGTGCCAGCCTCCGGGGCGGGGGCTCCTACGAGCAGTACTTC
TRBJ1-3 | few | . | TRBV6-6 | CASTSRGGNSGNTIYF | TGTGCCAGCACTTCCAGGGGCGGAAACTCTGGAAACACCATATATTTT
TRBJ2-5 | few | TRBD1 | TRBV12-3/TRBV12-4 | CASGRGFQETQYF | TGTGCCAGCGGCAGGGGGTTCCAAGAGACCCAGTACTTC
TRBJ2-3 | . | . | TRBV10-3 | CAISGADTQYF | TGTGCCATCAGTGGGGCAGATACGCAGTATTTT
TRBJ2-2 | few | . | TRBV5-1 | CASSHGGTVNTGELFF | TGCGCCAGCAGCCACGGGGGGACAGTGAACACCGGGGAGCTGTTTTTT
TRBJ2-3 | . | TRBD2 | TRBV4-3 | CASSQGLAGERTDTQYF | TGCGCCAGCAGCCAAGGACTAGCGGGGGAGCGCACAGATACGCAGTATTTT
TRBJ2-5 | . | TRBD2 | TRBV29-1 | CSVGGVAEETQYF | TGCAGCGTCGGGGGGGTAGCGGAAGAGACCCAGTACTTC
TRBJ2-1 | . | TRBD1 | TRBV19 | CASSSHRDRLSNEQFF | TGTGCCAGTAGTAGCCACCGGGACAGGCTTAGCAATGAGCAGTTCTTC
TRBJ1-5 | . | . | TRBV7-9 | CASSYSLRGDRQPQHF | TGTGCCAGCAGCTATTCCCTGCGGGGTGATCGTCAGCCCCAGCATTTT
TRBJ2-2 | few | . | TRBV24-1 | CATSDLGSRAGGELFF | TGTGCCACCAGTGATTTAGGGTCACGGGCAGGCGGGGAGCTGTTTTTT
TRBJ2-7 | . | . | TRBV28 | CASSFEYEQYF | TGTGCCAGCAGTTTCGAGTACGAGCAGTACTTC
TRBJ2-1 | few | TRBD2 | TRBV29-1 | CSVKTLSGGYNEQFF | TGCAGCGTTAAGACCCTAAGCGGGGGTTACAATGAGCAGTTCTTC
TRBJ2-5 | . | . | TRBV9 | CASSSPRGYQGETQYF | TGTGCCAGCAGCTCCCCCAGGGGATACCAAGGAGAGACCCAGTACTTC
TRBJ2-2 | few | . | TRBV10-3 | CAIMIRDGYTGELFF | TGTGCCATCATGATCCGGGACGGCTACACCGGGGAGCTGTTTTTT
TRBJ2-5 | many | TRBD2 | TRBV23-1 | CASSPDLAGPQETQYF | TGCGCCAGCAGTCCGGACCTAGCGGGGCCGCAAGAGACCCAGTACTTC
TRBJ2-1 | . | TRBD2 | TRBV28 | CASSSGALRANEQFF | TGTGCCAGCAGTAGCGGGGCGCTAAGGGCGAATGAGCAGTTCTTC
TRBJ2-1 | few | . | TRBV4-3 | CASSQDYNEQFF | TGCGCCAGCAGCCAAGACTACAATGAGCAGTTCTTC
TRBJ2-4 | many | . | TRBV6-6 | CASSSGTSNIQYF | TGTGCCAGCAGCTCCGGGACCTCTAACATTCAGTACTTC
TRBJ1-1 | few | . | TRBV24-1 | CATSDFSGTKAFF | TGTGCCACCAGTGATTTTTCGGGAACCAAAGCTTTCTTT
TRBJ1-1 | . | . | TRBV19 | CASQQGIAGEAFF | TGTGCCAGTCAGCAAGGGATCGCAGGTGAAGCTTTCTTT
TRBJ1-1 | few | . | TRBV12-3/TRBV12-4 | CASSLGFLGTEAFF | TGTGCCAGCAGTTTGGGTTTCCTGGGGACTGAAGCTTTCTTT
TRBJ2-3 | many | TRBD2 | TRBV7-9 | CASSSRLAGALTDTQYF | TGTGCCAGCAGCTCTCGACTAGCGGGGGCTCTCACAGATACGCAGTATTTT
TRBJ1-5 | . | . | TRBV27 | CASRNSNQPQHF | TGTGCCAGCAGGAATAGCAATCAGCCCCAGCATTTT
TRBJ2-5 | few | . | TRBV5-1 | CASSLMVPFQETQYF | TGCGCCAGCAGCTTGATGGTTCCATTTCAAGAGACCCAGTACTTC
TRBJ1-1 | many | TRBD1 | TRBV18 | CASSPGTAMNTEAFF | TGTGCCAGCTCACCTGGGACAGCGATGAACACTGAAGCTTTCTTT
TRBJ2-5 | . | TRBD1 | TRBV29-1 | CSVRTGVRETQYF | TGCAGCGTCCGGACAGGGGTGAGAGAGACCCAGTACTTC
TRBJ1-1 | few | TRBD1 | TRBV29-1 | CSVGQGTYTEAFF | TGCAGCGTGGGACAGGGGACTTACACTGAAGCTTTCTTT
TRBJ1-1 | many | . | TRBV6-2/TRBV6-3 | CASSYSESGDPNTEAFF | TGTGCCAGCAGTTACTCCGAGTCCGGGGACCCAAACACTGAAGCTTTCTTT
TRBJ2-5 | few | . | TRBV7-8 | CASSSSVGETQYF | TGTGCCAGCAGCTCTAGCGTCGGTGAGACCCAGTACTTC
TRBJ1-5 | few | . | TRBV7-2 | CASSRQSNQPQHF | TGTGCCAGCAGTCGACAGAGCAATCAGCCCCAGCATTTT
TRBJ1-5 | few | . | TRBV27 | CASSLIGNNQPQHF | TGTGCCAGCAGTTTAATCGGTAACAATCAGCCCCAGCATTTT
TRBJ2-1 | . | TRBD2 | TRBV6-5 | CASSPGLAGPRGNEQFF | TGTGCCAGCAGTCCGGGACTAGCGGGGCCGAGGGGCAATGAGCAGTTCTTC
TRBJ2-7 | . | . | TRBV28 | CASSSPGPQKEAYAQYF | TGTGCCAGCAGTTCACCGGGCCCGCAAAAAGAAGCCTACGCGCAGTACTTC
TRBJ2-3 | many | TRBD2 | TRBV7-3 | CASSPLALSTDTQYF | TGTGCCAGCAGCCCACTAGCGCTGAGCACAGATACGCAGTATTTT
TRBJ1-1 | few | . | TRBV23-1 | CASSQSKVRKASEAFF | TGCGCCAGCAGTCAATCGAAAGTCAGGAAGGCTTCTGAAGCTTTCTTT
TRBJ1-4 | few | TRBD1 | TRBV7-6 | CASSATDDRAWEKLFF | TGTGCCAGCAGCGCTACCGACGACAGGGCTTGGGAAAAACTGTTTTTT
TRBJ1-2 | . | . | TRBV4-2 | CASSPGDSTVYGYTF | TGTGCCAGCAGCCCAGGCGACAGCACCGTCTATGGCTACACCTTC
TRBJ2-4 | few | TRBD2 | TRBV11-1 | CASSLAGLAGAERVKNIQYF | TGTGCCAGCAGCTTAGCAGGCCTAGCGGGGGCCGAACGCGTCAAAAACATTCAGTACTTC
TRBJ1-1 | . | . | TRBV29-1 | CSVTKGPTMNTEAFF | TGCAGCGTTACGAAGGGGCCGACCATGAACACTGAAGCTTTCTTT
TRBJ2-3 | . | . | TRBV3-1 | CASSPFEGGTQYF | TGTGCCAGCAGCCCCTTCGAAGGGGGTACGCAGTATTTT
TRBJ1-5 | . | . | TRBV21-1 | CASSNRDRCPYGNQPQHF | TGTGCCAGCAGCAACCGGGACAGGTGTCCGTATGGCAATCAGCCCCAGCATTTT
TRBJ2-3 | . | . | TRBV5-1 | CASSLSVTDTQYF | TGCGCCAGCAGCTTGTCGGTCACAGATACGCAGTATTTT
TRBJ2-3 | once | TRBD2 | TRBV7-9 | CASSLESGLAVGTDTQYF | TGTGCCAGCAGCTTAGAATCGGGACTAGCGGTTGGAACAGATACGCAGTATTTT
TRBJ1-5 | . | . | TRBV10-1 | CANYNQPQHF | TGCGCCAACTACAATCAGCCCCAGCATTTT
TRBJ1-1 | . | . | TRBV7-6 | CASSMRSFLNTEAFF | TGTGCCAGCAGCATGAGGAGCTTTCTGAACACTGAAGCTTTCTTT
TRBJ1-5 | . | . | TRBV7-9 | CASSLSEPQPQHF | TGTGCCAGCAGCCTATCAGAGCCTCAGCCCCAGCATTTT
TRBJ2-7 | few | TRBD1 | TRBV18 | CASSPYGQGAYEQYF | TGTGCCAGCTCACCATACGGGCAGGGGGCCTACGAGCAGTACTTC
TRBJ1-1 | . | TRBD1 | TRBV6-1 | CASSETGVPFEAFF | TGTGCCAGCAGTGAAACAGGGGTTCCTTTCGAAGCTTTCTTT
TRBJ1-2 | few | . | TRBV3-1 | CASSQESRPYLNYGYTF | TGTGCCAGCAGCCAAGAGTCCCGGCCATATCTGAACTATGGCTACACCTTC
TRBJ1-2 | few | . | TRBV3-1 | CASSPGEALGYTF | TGTGCCAGCAGCCCAGGTGAGGCTCTCGGCTACACCTTC
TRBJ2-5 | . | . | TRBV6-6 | CASTTVFEETQYF | TGTGCCAGCACAACGGTATTCGAAGAGACCCAGTACTTC
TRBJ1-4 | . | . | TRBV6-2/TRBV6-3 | CASTDRGTENEKLFF | TGTGCCAGCACCGACCGGGGCACTGAAAATGAAAAACTGTTTTTT
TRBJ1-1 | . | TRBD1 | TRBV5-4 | CASSIDRDNTEAFF | TGTGCCAGCAGCATTGACAGGGATAACACTGAAGCTTTCTTT